Sequencing of this TCR beta chain was carried out in a study of T cell responses to AZD1222 COVID-19 vaccine. The V end was cut by 5 bases, the J end by 5 bases, with 23 bases between. CDR3 length: 17 amino acids. Germline lookup yields CDR1 KGHSH and CDR2 LQKENI. The assay was immunoSEQ multiplex PCR, and TCRdb's table has in-frame clones only and misses some. The profile shows about 100,000 clones, approximately 87% of them singletons. V is TRBV18 and J is TRBJ2-3; D is perhaps TRBD2 (6 bases). This receptor was taken from an adult in good health. Sequenced material: peripheral blood, taken on day 0 of AZD1222 vaccination. The CDR3, as DNA: TGTGCCAGCTCAGACACCACACGGGAGCTGGGGGGAGATACGCAGTATTTT. Protein: CASSDTTRELGGDTQYF.